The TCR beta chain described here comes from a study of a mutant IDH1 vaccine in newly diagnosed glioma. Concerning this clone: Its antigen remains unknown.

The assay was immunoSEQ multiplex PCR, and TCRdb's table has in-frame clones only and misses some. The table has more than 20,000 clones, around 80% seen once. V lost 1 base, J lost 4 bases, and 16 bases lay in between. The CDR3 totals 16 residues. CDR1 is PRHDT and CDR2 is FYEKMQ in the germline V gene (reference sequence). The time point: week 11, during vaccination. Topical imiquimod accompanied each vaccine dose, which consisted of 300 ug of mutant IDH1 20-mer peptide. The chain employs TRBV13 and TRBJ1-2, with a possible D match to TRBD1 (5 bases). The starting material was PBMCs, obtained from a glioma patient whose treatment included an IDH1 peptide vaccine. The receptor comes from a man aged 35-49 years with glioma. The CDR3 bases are TGTGCCAGCAGCTTAGTCCAGGGCCCTCCGCCCTATGGCTACACCTTC. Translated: CASSLVQGPPPYGYTF.